One sample yielded the 17 T cell receptor beta chains listed below, sequenced in a study of T cell responses to AZD1222 COVID-19 vaccine. TCRdb keeps only in-frame clones here, not all; method: immunoSEQ multiplex PCR. This table has about 62,000 clones, over 70% appearing once. The sample consisted of peripheral blood, taken on day 0 of AZD1222 vaccination. These receptor sequences come from an adult in good health.

The chain employs TRBV4-3 and TRBJ1-2; D uncertain. The germline V gene has CDR1 LGHNA and CDR2 YSLEER. Deletions cut 1 base from V and 1 base from J, with 10 bases between. The CDR3 contains 15 residues. CDR3 in DNA: TGCGCCAGCAGCCAAGGAGGTGGCCTTAACTATGGCTACACCTTC. Translation gives CASSQGGGLNYGYTF.

The chain links TRBV2 to TRBJ2-1, with D perhaps TRBD1 or TRBD2 (5 bases each). The CDR3 covers 14 residues. V lost 6 bases and J 6 bases, leaving 15 bases between the germline ends. The germline gives CDR1 SNHLY, CDR2 FYNNEI. The chain's CDR3 is CASSELRGGNEQFF. The CDR3 DNA sequence: TGTGCCAGCAGCGAATTGAGGGGTGGCAATGAGCAGTTCTTC.

This chain connects TRBV5-4 to TRBJ1-1; D might be TRBD1 (5 bases). The length of the CDR3 is 14 residues. CDR1 SGHNT and CDR2 YYREEE come from the germline V gene (reference sequence). The V gene lost 3 bases and the J gene lost 1 base, with 10 bases spanning the gap. CDR3 DNA: TGTGCCAGCAGCTCCCGACAGTGGAACACTGAAGCTTTCTTT. Its translation is CASSSRQWNTEAFF.

The J gene is TRBJ2-3, the V gene TRBV4-3; D could derive from TRBD1 or TRBD2 (6 bases each). Looked up from germline, CDR1 is LGHNA and CDR2 is YSLEER. The CDR3 totals 14 residues. Trimming shortened V by 5 bases and J by 5 bases, and 14 bases separated the two germline ends. CDR3 in DNA: TGCGCCAGCAGCTCCCGGGGGCAGGGAGATACGCAGTATTTT. It yields the protein CASSSRGQGDTQYF.

This rearrangement joins TRBV5-1 to TRBJ2-5, with 7 bases matching TRBD1. Germline V CDR1 and CDR2: SGHRS, YFSETQ. With 7 bases clipped from V and 4 bases from J, the junction kept 7 bases outside the gene matches. There are 13 residues in the CDR3. The CDR3 reads CASAGGQRETQYF. Here the CDR3 DNA reads TGCGCCAGCGCAGGGGGACAGCGAGAGACCCAGTACTTC.

V usage is TRBV29-1 and J usage is TRBJ2-7; D call uncertain. The CDR3 has 12 amino acids. With 4 bases removed from V and 9 bases from J, the gap between germline ends came to 16 bases. CDR1 is SQVTM, CDR2 ANQGSEA, per germline. In DNA, the CDR3 is TGCAGCGTTGGAGCAGGCCAGGACGGGCAGTACTTC. This translates into CSVGAGQDGQYF.

The V and J genes are TRBV14 and TRBJ1-2; D may be TRBD1 (6 bases). The V and J ends lost 0 bases and 7 bases respectively, with 12 bases between them. The germline gives CDR1 SGHDN, CDR2 FVKESK. This CDR3 spans 14 amino acids. The CDR3 DNA sequence: TGTGCCAGCAGCCAAGATTCGGGGGCGCGTGGCTACACCTTC. Its protein is CASSQDSGARGYTF.

J is TRBJ2-3 and V is TRBV6-1, with 11 bases matching TRBD2. In germline, CDR1 is MNHNS, CDR2 SASEGT. The V segment lost 3 bases and the J segment 2 bases; nucleotides outside the gene matches: 4. This CDR3 has 16 amino acids. In nucleotides, the CDR3 is TGTGCCAGCAGTGACGCTAGCGGGGGGACCACAGATACGCAGTATTTT. Its protein is CASSDASGGTTDTQYF.

The chain employs TRBV18 and TRBJ2-7, with D perhaps assigned TRBD1 or TRBD2 (5 bases each). This CDR3 is built from 13 residues. Trimming cost V 3 bases and J 2 bases, with 8 bases left between them. The germline gives CDR1 KGHSH, CDR2 LQKENI. The CDR3 DNA reads as TGTGCCAGCTCACCTGGGACCACCTACGAGCAGTACTTC. Translated: CASSPGTTYEQYF.

A few counts support this clone. The chain uses TRBV5-5 and TRBJ1-4; 7 bases match TRBD1. CDR1 and CDR2 (germline): SGHKS, YYEKEE (reference sequence). The CDR3 spans 14 residues. The trim removed 3 bases at V and 4 bases at J, leaving 3 bases unmatched. Here the CDR3 reads CASSSTGFNEKLFF. The CDR3, as DNA: TGTGCCAGCAGCTCGACAGGGTTTAATGAAAAACTGTTTTTT.

The rearrangement uses TRBV14 and TRBJ2-4, with D possibly being TRBD1 (5 bases). V lost 3 bases and J 7 bases, leaving 10 bases between the germline ends. The germline V gene has CDR1 SGHDN and CDR2 FVKESK. The CDR3 totals 13 residues. The CDR3 DNA reads TGTGCCAGCAGCCAGGAAGGGGTGAACATTCAGTACTTC. It codes for CASSQEGVNIQYF.

The chain has TRBV14 and TRBJ1-3; D gene uncertain. Trimming took 0 bases from V and 0 from J, leaving 9 bases between them. Germline values: CDR1 SGHDN, CDR2 FVKESK. The CDR3 contains 16 residues. The CDR3 reads CASSQDWVRSGNTIYF. CDR3 sequence (DNA): TGTGCCAGCAGCCAAGATTGGGTCCGCTCTGGAAACACCATATATTTT.

This sequence joins TRBV18 and TRBJ1-2, with a possible D match to TRBD1 (5 bases). V lost 3 bases and J lost 4, with 24 bases in between. The germline V gene encodes CDR1 KGHSH and CDR2 LQKENI. The CDR3 has 18 residues. CDR3 sequence reads: CASSPTPRGTGSIYGYTF. The CDR3 DNA is TGTGCCAGCTCACCCACCCCCCGCGGGACGGGGAGTATCTATGGCTACACCTTC.

The chain links TRBV7-9 to TRBJ1-4, with D unclear. The CDR3 runs to 14 residues. Trimming stripped 5 bases from V and 5 bases from J, with 12 bases between. Germline CDR1 SEHNR, CDR2 FQNEAQ (reference sequence). The CDR3: CASSRGGSNEKLFF. The CDR3 bases are TGTGCCAGCAGCAGAGGCGGCTCCAATGAAAAACTGTTTTTT.

This clone was counted a few times. The J gene is TRBJ1-2, the V gene TRBV6-6; D perhaps matches TRBD1 (5 bases). The CDR3 totals 14 residues. Per germline, CDR1 MNHNY and CDR2 SVGAGI (reference sequence). The germline V and J ends were trimmed by 7 bases and 4 bases, with 16 bases remaining between them. CDR3 bases: TGTGCCAGCACCTCGTCCCGGGACTTCTATGGCTACACCTTC. The encoded protein is CASTSSRDFYGYTF.

The J gene is TRBJ1-5, the V gene TRBV28, with a possible D match to TRBD1 (5 bases). The CDR3 contains 16 residues. V lost 4 bases and J lost 6, with 19 bases in between. CDR1 MDHEN and CDR2 SYDVKM come from the germline V gene. The CDR3 loop is CASSSPRGDLGQPQHF. In nucleotides, the CDR3 is TGTGCCAGCAGTTCTCCCCGGGGCGACTTGGGTCAGCCCCAGCATTTT. Drawing the rest from reference TRBV28 and TRBJ1-5, the complete variable domain is DVKVTQSSRYLVKRTGEKVFLECVQDMDHENMFWYRQDPGLGLRLIYFSYDVKMKEKGDIPEGYSVSREKKERFSLILESASTNQTSMYLCASSSPRGDLGQPQHFGDGTRLSIL.

This clone showed up just a few times. The rearrangement uses TRBV4-3 and TRBJ1-5, with a weak D call TRBD1 (6 bases). Per germline, CDR1 LGHNA and CDR2 YSLEER. This CDR3 is 15 amino acids long. V was cut by 3 bases and J by 5 bases, with 14 bases left in between. The CDR3 is CASSHAWGADQPQHF. CDR3 DNA: TGCGCCAGCAGCCACGCTTGGGGGGCCGATCAGCCCCAGCATTTT.